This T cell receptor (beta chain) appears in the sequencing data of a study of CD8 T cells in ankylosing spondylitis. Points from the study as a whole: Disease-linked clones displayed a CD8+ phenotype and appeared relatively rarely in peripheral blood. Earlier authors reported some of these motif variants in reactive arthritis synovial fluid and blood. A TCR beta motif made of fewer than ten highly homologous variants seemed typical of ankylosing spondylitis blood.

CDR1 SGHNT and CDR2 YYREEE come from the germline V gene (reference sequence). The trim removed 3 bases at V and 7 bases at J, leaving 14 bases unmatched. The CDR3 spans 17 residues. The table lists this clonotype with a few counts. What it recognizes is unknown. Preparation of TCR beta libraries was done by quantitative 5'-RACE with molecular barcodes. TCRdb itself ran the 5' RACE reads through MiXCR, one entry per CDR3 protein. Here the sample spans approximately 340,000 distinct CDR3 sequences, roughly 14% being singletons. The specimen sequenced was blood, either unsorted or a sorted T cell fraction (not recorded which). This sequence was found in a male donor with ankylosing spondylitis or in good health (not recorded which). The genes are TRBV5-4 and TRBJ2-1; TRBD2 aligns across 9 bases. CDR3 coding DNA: TGTGCCAGCAGCTCGAAGACTAGCGGAGGTTCTAGTAATGAGCAGTTCTTC. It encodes CASSSKTSGGSSNEQFF. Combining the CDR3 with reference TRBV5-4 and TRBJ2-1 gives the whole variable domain ETGVTQSPTHLIKTRGQQVTLRCSSQSGHNTVSWYQQALGQGPQFIFQYYREEENGRGNFPPRFSGLQFPNYSSELNVNALELDDSALYLCASSSKTSGGSSNEQFFGPGTRLTVL.